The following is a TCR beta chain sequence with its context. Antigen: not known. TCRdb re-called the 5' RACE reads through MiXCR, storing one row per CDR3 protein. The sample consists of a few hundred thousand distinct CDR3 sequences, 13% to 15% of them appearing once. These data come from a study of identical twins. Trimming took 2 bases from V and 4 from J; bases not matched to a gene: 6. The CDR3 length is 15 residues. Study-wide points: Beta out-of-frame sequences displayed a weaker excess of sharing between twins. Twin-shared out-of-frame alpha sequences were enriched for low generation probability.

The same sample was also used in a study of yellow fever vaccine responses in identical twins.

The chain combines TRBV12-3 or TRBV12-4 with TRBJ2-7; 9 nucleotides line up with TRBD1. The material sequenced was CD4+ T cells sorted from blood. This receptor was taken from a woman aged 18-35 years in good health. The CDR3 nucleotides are TGTGCCAGCAGTTTAAGTCACAGGGGGCCTTACGAGCAGTACTTC. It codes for CASSLSHRGPYEQYF.